Below, 21 T cell receptor beta chains from the same sample are listed, as sequenced in a study of OX40 agonist ivuxolimab in advanced cancers. TCRdb keeps only in-frame clones here, not all; method: immunoSEQ multiplex PCR. The sample contains roughly 50,000 clones, around nine tenths of which appear only once. The sequencing here drew on CD4+ or CD8+ T cells sorted from blood, taken in a trial of the OX40 agonist ivuxolimab. The source of these receptors is an adult with an advanced solid tumor such as melanoma, head and neck, liver or kidney cancer.

V and J are TRBV19 and TRBJ2-2, with TRBD1 matching 11 bases. V shed 9 bases and J 6 bases; nucleotides not matched to a gene: 3. CDR1 LNHDA and CDR2 SQIVND come from the germline V gene (reference sequence). The CDR3 has 13 amino acids. This CDR3 is CASRGQGAGELFF. The CDR3 DNA follows: TGTGCCAGCAGGGGACAGGGGGCCGGGGAGCTGTTTTTT.

CDR3 sequence reads: CASSIVAGIGNQPQHF. The CDR3 nucleotides read TGTGCCAGTAGTATAGTGGCAGGGATCGGCAATCAGCCCCAGCATTTT. The chain links TRBV19 to TRBJ1-5; tentative D call: TRBD1 (5 bases). The CDR3 length is 16 residues. CDR1 is LNHDA, CDR2 SQIVND, per germline (reference sequence). V gave up 1 base and J gave up 2 bases, with 12 bases separating them.

This rearrangement joins TRBV30 to TRBJ2-2; 12 bases align to TRBD2. The J segment lost 3 bases and the V segment lost 6 bases, leaving 2 bases of the junction unmatched. The CDR3 contains 14 residues. Germline loops: CDR1 GTSNPN, CDR2 SVGIG (reference sequence). The CDR3 loop is CACRLAGDTGELFF. DNA of the CDR3: TGTGCCTGCAGACTAGCGGGAGACACCGGGGAGCTGTTTTTT.

This clone was seen a few times. The chain uses TRBV25-1 and TRBJ1-1; 9 bases line up with TRBD1. Trimming took 4 bases from V and 4 from J; bases not matched to a gene: 7. CDR1 MGHDK and CDR2 SYGVNS come from the germline V gene. The CDR3 has 15 residues. CDR3 nucleotides: TGTGCCAGCAGTGTCCCGGGACAGGGAGGCACTGAAGCTTTCTTT. This encodes CASSVPGQGGTEAFF.

The genes are TRBV5-4 and TRBJ1-4; TRBD1 might be the D (5 bases). CDR3 size: 14 residues. CDR1 is SGHNT and CDR2 is YYREEE in the germline V gene (reference sequence). V shed 3 bases and J shed 5 bases, with 11 bases lying between them. The CDR3 loop is CASSSRQPNEKLFF. The CDR3, as DNA: TGTGCCAGCAGCTCACGACAGCCGAATGAAAAACTGTTTTTT.

V usage is TRBV12-5 and J usage is TRBJ1-1; D possibly corresponds to TRBD1 (5 bases). The CDR3 is made up of 21 amino acids. The V gene's germline CDR1 is LGHNT and CDR2 FRNRAP. V was trimmed by 0 bases and J by 0 bases, leaving 26 bases between them. CDR3 amino acids: CASGLVGPLLGGDTLNTEAFF. CDR3 DNA: TGTGCTAGTGGTTTGGTAGGCCCCCTCCTCGGGGGGGATACATTGAACACTGAAGCTTTCTTT.

V and J are TRBV30 and TRBJ1-5, with D unclear. V lost 1 base and J lost 4, with 17 bases in between. The CDR3 spans 16 residues. Germline V gene lookup returns CDR1 GTSNPN and CDR2 SVGIG (reference sequence). Here the CDR3 reads CAWSADGGGRNQPQHF. The DNA for the CDR3 is TGTGCCTGGAGTGCAGATGGAGGCGGTAGAAATCAGCCCCAGCATTTT.

This clone is a singleton in its sample. The chain carries TRBV7-6 and TRBJ2-1; perhaps TRBD2 as D (5 bases). The germline CDR1 and CDR2 sequences are SGHVS and FNYEAQ. The CDR3 sequence is 15 residues long. V was trimmed by 1 base and J by 6 bases, leaving 13 bases between them. DNA for the CDR3: TGTGCCAGCAGCTTAGAGTCGGACTTCTCCAATGAGCAGTTCTTC. Protein sequence: CASSLESDFSNEQFF.

V usage is TRBV6-5 and J usage is TRBJ1-5; the D gene is possibly TRBD1 (6 bases). CDR1 and CDR2 (germline): MNHEY, SVGAGI. The CDR3 is 14 residues long. V lost 2 bases to trimming and J lost 7 bases, with 12 bases between them. DNA of the CDR3: TGTGCCAGCAGTTACCGGGGGGCGAAGCAGCCCCAGCATTTT. Its protein product is CASSYRGAKQPQHF.

The J gene is TRBJ1-6, the V gene TRBV7-6; 9 nucleotides match TRBD1. Germline CDR1 and CDR2: SGHVS and FNYEAQ. The CDR3 runs 15 residues. Germline trimming cut 4 bases from V and 7 bases from J; bases unmatched to any gene: 5. The CDR3, as DNA: TGTGCCAGCAGCTCCGGACAGGGGAGAAATTCACCCCTCCACTTT. Protein sequence: CASSSGQGRNSPLHF.

The chain joins TRBV5-1 to TRBJ2-5; 8 bases align to TRBD1. This CDR3 is built from 15 residues. The ends lost 4 bases at V and 5 bases at J; junction bases unmatched: 10. Looked up from germline, CDR1 is SGHRS and CDR2 is YFSETQ. This CDR3 is CASSRSGTGGETQYF. The CDR3 DNA follows: TGCGCCAGCAGCCGCTCCGGGACAGGAGGGGAGACCCAGTACTTC.

This rearrangement joins TRBV7-9 to TRBJ2-1; D tentatively reads TRBD1 or TRBD2 (5 bases each). This CDR3 contains 15 residues. The germline CDR1 and CDR2 sequences are SEHNR and FQNEAQ (reference sequence). V lost 0 bases, J lost 4 bases, and 10 bases lay in between. Written as DNA, the CDR3 is TGTGCCAGCAGCTTAGCCGGCAGGGAGTACAATGAGCAGTTCTTC. Its translation is CASSLAGREYNEQFF.

The gene calls are TRBV23-1 and TRBJ1-1; no clear D. TRBV23-1 is given ORF status, its function remaining uncertain. The CDR3 sequence is 13 residues long. The ends were cut back, 4 bases at V and 5 bases at J, with 11 bases in the middle. CDR3 coding DNA: TGCGCCAGCAGTCGCCCACCGGGGACTGAAGCTTTCTTT. Translated: CASSRPPGTEAFF.

The chain joins TRBV28 to TRBJ2-5, with TRBD2 matching over 8 bases. Germline V gene data show CDR1 as MDHEN and CDR2 as SYDVKM. J gave up 7 bases and V 8 bases, and 18 bases lay outside the gene matches. This CDR3 has 16 residues. The CDR3 nucleotides are TGTGCCAGCGGGGGCTCCCGGGCGGGGGGCCAGGGGACCCAGTACTTC. As protein: CASGGSRAGGQGTQYF.

The V gene is TRBV6-5, the J gene TRBJ1-2; the D gene is possibly TRBD1 (5 bases). Trimming cost V 2 bases and J 3 bases, with 10 bases left between them. Germline V gives CDR1 MNHEY, CDR2 SVGAGI. The CDR3 extends over 14 amino acids. The CDR3 here is CASSYRGIDYGYTF. CDR3 nucleotides: TGTGCCAGCAGTTACCGGGGGATTGACTATGGCTACACCTTC.

The rearrangement joins TRBV19 to TRBJ2-5, with D perhaps TRBD1 (5 bases). The CDR3 loop spans 15 amino acids. The V gene's germline CDR1 is LNHDA and CDR2 SQIVND (reference sequence). V was pared by 2 bases and J by 3 bases, with 13 bases between. The CDR3 region is CASSIYDAREETQYF. In nucleotides, the CDR3 is TGTGCCAGTAGTATATATGACGCCAGGGAAGAGACCCAGTACTTC. The variable domain in full, completed from reference TRBV19 and TRBJ2-5, reads DGGITQSPKYLFRKEGQNVTLSCEQNLNHDAMYWYRQDPGQGLRLIYYSQIVNDFQKGDIAEGYSVSREKKESFPLTVTSAQKNPTAFYLCASSIYDAREETQYFGPGTRLLVL.

As DNA, the CDR3 is TGCGCCAGCAGCTTGCCTCCGACAGGGTCCTCCTACGAGCAGTACTTC. Translating gives CASSLPPTGSSYEQYF. The gene calls are TRBV5-1 and TRBJ2-7; TRBD1 aligns across 7 bases. Losses at the gene ends were 1 base for V and 0 bases for J; bases not matched to a gene: 7. Germline CDR1 and CDR2: SGHRS and YFSETQ. The CDR3 has 16 amino acids.

This CDR3 reads CAITDGLAGQGGHEQFF. CDR3 DNA: TGTGCCATCACTGATGGACTAGCGGGACAAGGCGGGCATGAGCAGTTCTTC. This chain links TRBV10-3 with TRBJ2-1, with 12 bases matching TRBD2. CDR1 is ENHRY, CDR2 SYGVKD, per germline. This CDR3 region has 17 residues. The V gene end was trimmed by 7 bases and the J gene end by 8 bases; junction bases not matched to a gene: 15.

The rearrangement uses TRBV7-8 and TRBJ2-2; the D gene could be TRBD1 or TRBD2 (7 bases each). Germline CDR1 is SGHVS and CDR2 is FQNEAQ. The CDR3 runs 16 residues. V lost 6 bases, J lost 5 bases, and 19 bases lay in between. The CDR3 loop is CASSQAQGGSTGELFF. The CDR3 DNA reads as TGTGCCAGCAGTCAAGCGCAGGGGGGGAGTACCGGGGAGCTGTTTTTT.

The rearrangement joins TRBV6-5 to TRBJ2-7; weak D call: TRBD1 (5 bases). There are 15 residues in the CDR3. Germline loops: CDR1 MNHEY, CDR2 SVGAGI. The V end was cut by 0 bases, the J end by 2 bases, with 11 bases between. This CDR3 is CASSYSPLGPYEQYF. CDR3 nucleotide sequence: TGTGCCAGCAGTTACTCCCCTCTGGGGCCCTACGAGCAGTACTTC.

V and J are TRBV28 and TRBJ1-2; D possibly corresponds to TRBD1 (5 bases). Trimming shortened V by 10 bases and J by 2 bases, and 17 bases separated the two germline ends. The germline CDR1 and CDR2 sequences are MDHEN and SYDVKM. The CDR3 totals 14 residues. The CDR3 loop reads CAMGGRATNYGYTF. The CDR3 DNA is TGTGCCATGGGGGGAAGGGCCACAAACTATGGCTACACCTTC.